The clone carrying this T cell receptor beta chain turned up a few times. As yet, its antigen is unknown. The sample comes from a study of blood T cells in healthy people across ages. Findings and limits, study-wide: Total diversity from one million sequenced T cells was likely underestimated. Donors of long life had a larger count of naive CD4+ cells and greater diversity than aged donors. As age increased, TCR beta diversity per million T cells fell in a roughly linear fashion. Nothing was known about donor CMV status, and this possibly confounded expanded clonotype changes.

Combining a sample-barcoded 5' primer with a J-beta primer mix, a second PCR ran for roughly 6 to 11 cycles. TCRdb reanalysed the 5' RACE reads using MiXCR and keeps one entry per CDR3 protein. Counted here are approximately 940,000 distinct CDR3 sequences, roughly 43% occurring once; the ten biggest clones make up about an eighth. Trimming cost V 6 bases and J 5 bases, with 13 bases left between them. CDR3 length: 13 amino acids. Germline CDR1 and CDR2: MNHEY and SMNVEV (reference sequence). The V and J genes are TRBV27 and TRBJ1-2, with D uncertain. Sequencing used blood. This sequence originates from a man in his thirties or forties in good health. The CDR3 is CASRGGGLYGYTF. CDR3 sequence (DNA): TGTGCCAGCAGGGGTGGAGGGCTTTATGGCTACACCTTC.